These 16 T cell receptor beta chains were sequenced from one sample in a study of blood T cell repertoires in COVID-19. Generated by immunoSEQ multiplex PCR, the TCRdb table keeps only in-frame clones and is missing some. In the table there are fewer than 350,000 clones, about 89% of which are singletons. Material for sequencing was PBMCs or T cells enriched from blood (not recorded which). These receptors all stem from a middle-aged woman who had recovered from COVID-19.

Worth noting for this clone: The same CDR3 arises from other DNA sequences in this sample as well. V gene TRBV29-1 combines with J gene TRBJ2-3, with D tentatively TRBD1 (7 bases). The CDR3 has 13 residues. Germline CDR1 is SQVTM and CDR2 is ANQGSEA. V was clipped by 6 bases and J by 0 bases, with 10 bases between them. CDR3 protein: CSVAGQSTDTQYF. The CDR3 nucleotides read TGCAGCGTGGCGGGACAGAGCACAGATACGCAGTATTTT.

This chain joins TRBV9 and TRBJ1-2, with 7 bases aligning to TRBD1. Germline trimming cut 4 bases from V and 6 bases from J; bases unmatched to any gene: 6. Germline CDR1 reads SGDLS; CDR2 reads YYNGEE. The length of the CDR3 is 13 residues. The CDR3 region is CASSPQGEDGYTF. The CDR3 region has the DNA TGTGCCAGCAGCCCCCAGGGGGAAGATGGCTACACCTTC.

This clone was detected once. This chain connects TRBV6-2 or TRBV6-3 to TRBJ1-1; D is ambiguous. V dropped 2 bases and J dropped 5 bases, with 12 bases sitting between them. The germline CDR1 and CDR2 sequences are MNHEY and SVGEGT. CDR3 length equals 14 residues. CDR3 nucleotides: TGTGCCAGCAGTTACGGGCCGGGAGGAACTGAAGCTTTCTTT. Translated, it gives CASSYGPGGTEAFF.

The J gene is TRBJ1-2, the V gene TRBV3-1 (or the pseudogene TRBV3-2), with 7 nucleotides matching TRBD1. Trimming at V came to 3 bases and at J to 8 bases, leaving 9 bases not matched to a gene. CDR1 is LGHDT, CDR2 YNNKEL, per germline (reference sequence). CDR3 length: 14 amino acids. The CDR3: CASSHNRGREGYTF. For the CDR3, the DNA is TGTGCCAGCAGCCATAACAGGGGAAGAGAGGGCTACACCTTC.

This clone was observed once. The rearrangement links TRBV5-6 to TRBJ2-2, with TRBD1 matching 8 bases. The ends lost 2 bases at V and 6 bases at J; junction bases unmatched: 6. The germline CDR1 and CDR2 sequences are SGHDT and YYEEEE. CDR3 length: 15 residues. The DNA for the CDR3 is TGTGCCAGCAGCTTTCGGAACAGGGGGGCCGGGGAGCTGTTTTTT. Its translation: CASSFRNRGAGELFF. Supplemented by reference TRBV5-6 and TRBJ2-2, the full variable domain reads DAGVTQSPTHLIKTRGQQVTLRCSPKSGHDTVSWYQQALGQGPQFIFQYYEEEERQRGNFPDRFSGHQFPNYSSELNVNALLLGDSALYLCASSFRNRGAGELFFGEGSRLTVL.

CDR3 in DNA: TGTGCCAGCAGCTTGGAGGGCAGGGGAGAGACCCAGTACTTC. Translated: CASSLEGRGETQYF. This chain links TRBV5-4 with TRBJ2-5, with a weak D call TRBD1 (6 bases). V lost 0 bases, J lost 4 bases, and 10 bases lay in between. The CDR3 contains 14 residues. CDR1 and CDR2 (germline): SGHNT, YYREEE (reference sequence).

V usage is TRBV11-2 and J usage is TRBJ2-2, with TRBD2 matching over 10 bases. The CDR3 spans 19 residues. Looked up from germline, CDR1 is SGHAT and CDR2 is FQNNGV. The junction had 14 bases not matched to a gene; V was cut back by 2 bases and J by 5 bases. CDR3 DNA: TGTGCCAGCAGCTTAAGGAGGCTAGCGGGAGTCGGTGGGACCGGGGAGCTGTTTTTT. Translating gives CASSLRRLAGVGGTGELFF.

The rearrangement joins TRBV5-1 to TRBJ2-6; weak D call: TRBD1 (5 bases). Deletions cut 1 base from V and 2 bases from J, with 13 bases between. The CDR3 extends over 17 amino acids. CDR1 and CDR2 (germline): SGHRS, YFSETQ. The CDR3 DNA is TGCGCCAGCAGCTTGTCCGGCAGGGCCACTGGGGCCAACGTCCTGACTTTC. Protein product: CASSLSGRATGANVLTF.

DNA for the CDR3: TGTGCCAGCAGCCATTCCGACAGGGGCAACGTCCTGACTTTC. Protein: CASSHSDRGNVLTF. This sequence joins TRBV5-4 and TRBJ2-6; 8 bases are shared with TRBD1. The trim removed 4 bases at V and 9 bases at J, leaving 6 bases unmatched. The CDR3 runs to 14 residues. Germline-derived CDR1 and CDR2 are SGHNT and YYREEE (reference sequence).

The rearrangement joins TRBV7-5 to TRBJ1-5; no check of the table's D call, TRBD1, against the DNA was made. TRBV7-5 is shown as a pseudogene. The CDR3 is 11 residues long. CDR3 sequence reads: CARSSSQPQHF. In DNA form, the CDR3 reads TGTGCCAGAAGCTCATCCCAGCCCCAGCATTTT.

This clone appeared a single time. This chain uses TRBV5-1 with TRBJ1-1; no reliable D call. V dropped 4 bases and J dropped 4 bases, with 14 bases sitting between them. CDR3 length: 14 residues. Per the germline V gene, CDR1 is SGHRS and CDR2 is YFSETQ. The CDR3 DNA is TGCGCCAGCAGCCTTGGACCGGCGGGCACTGAAGCTTTCTTT. Translation: CASSLGPAGTEAFF.

The chain couples TRBV7-2 to TRBJ2-1; tentatively, D is TRBD2 (6 bases). The CDR3 contains 15 residues. In germline, CDR1 is SGHTA, CDR2 FQGNSA. The ends were cut back, 1 base at V and 5 bases at J, with 12 bases in the middle. DNA of the CDR3: TGTGCCAGCAGCTTAGTCCCGGGACTCGACAATGAGCAGTTCTTC. It codes for CASSLVPGLDNEQFF.

This clone was seen a few times. The chain employs TRBV2 and TRBJ2-7, with TRBD1 identical over 7 bases. CDR1 is SNHLY, CDR2 FYNNEI, per germline. Trimming cost V 6 bases and J 0 bases; bases outside gene matches: 5. The CDR3 is made up of 14 amino acids. The CDR3 region is CASSLGQVSYEQYF. The CDR3 nucleotides are TGTGCCAGCAGCCTAGGACAGGTCTCCTACGAGCAGTACTTC.

The genes are TRBV12-3 or TRBV12-4 and TRBJ2-1; no firm D call. The CDR3 is 12 residues long. Deletions cut 6 bases from V and 6 bases from J, with 9 bases between. CDR3 DNA: TGTGCCAGCAGGGGCATAAGCAATGAGCAGTTCTTC. It codes for CASRGISNEQFF.

The V gene is TRBV18, the J gene TRBJ2-3, with 9 bases fitting TRBD1. CDR3 length: 17 amino acids. The V gene's germline CDR1 is KGHSH and CDR2 LQKENI. With V trimmed by 1 base and J by 3 bases, 8 bases remained unmatched. In nucleotides, the CDR3 is TGTGCCAGCTCACCACGGCTCGGGACAGGGCGGACAGATACGCAGTATTTT. Translation gives CASSPRLGTGRTDTQYF.

The gene calls are TRBV6-2 or TRBV6-3 and TRBJ2-3; D might be TRBD1 (5 bases). CDR1 and CDR2 from the germline V gene are MNHEY and SVGEGT. This CDR3 comprises 12 residues. V was trimmed by 6 bases and J by 5 bases, leaving 9 bases between them. As DNA, the CDR3 is TGTGCCAGCAGCGTAACAGGAGATACGCAGTATTTT. As protein: CASSVTGDTQYF.